This T cell receptor (beta chain) was identified during a study of blood T cell repertoires in COVID-19 (TCRdb year 2020). Looking at the study overall: Samples from collaborators originated in the United States, Italy and Spain and spanned both the acute and convalescent phases of COVID-19. The prospective study material was composed of cDNA or gDNA derived from T cells, B-cell-depleted T cells, or PBMCs. Samples were obtained from the ongoing ImmuneRACE study (first 160 participants) and from 1,254 subjects provided by 6 global collaborators. Where HLA class I and class II types were available, the types were taken from metadata supplied by the sample provider, not from assay-based typing. The sample metadata nearly always contained a de-identified subject ID, COVID-19 status, age in years and sex. The repertoires were released in a freely available public database intended as a resource for research on the immune response to SARS-CoV-2. The dataset comprised deeply sampled blood TCRbeta repertoires from subjects exposed to, actively infected with, or recovered from COVID-19. The investigation overall reported the following: Clinical and demographic metadata were provided uncurated, with the amount varying by source and participant.

From the cysteine through the phenylalanine, the CDR3 covers 17 amino acids. The kept DNA is CDR3 alone, 51 bases in frame from the first base. The germline V gene sets CDR1 to MDHEN and CDR2 to SYDVKM. Cut back by 5 bases and 0 bases, the V and J ends lie 19 bases apart. In the case of this clone: This receptor's antigen is unknown. No per-base quality is available; no much larger clone lies one base away.

At one collaborating source in Seattle, patients were enrolled during active infection and were followed longitudinally through the course of disease. Collaborating institutions collected whole blood in K2EDTA tubes following their own protocols. For TCRbeta analysis, collaborators shipped samples in one of three forms: frozen whole blood, isolated PBMCs, or DNA extracted from either of those sample types. TCRbeta CDR3 regions were amplified from genomic DNA by means of the immunoSEQ Assay, a bias-controlled multiplex PCR. The authors processed their data as follows. The number of nucleated cells in each sample was estimated from the amplification of reference gene primers within the assay. To quantify the absolute abundance of each unique TCRbeta CDR3 rearrangement, sequence reads were collapsed and filtered. Productive Simpson clonality was computed per sample as the square root of Simpson's diversity index over productive rearrangements. TCRdb mirrors the immuneACCESS table, restricted to in-frame sequences. Some clones are absent from its copies; in checked studies, under half trace to an unresolved V gene, and the reason for the others is unknown. That table is the source of V, J and clone size, and D and trimming were worked out from the DNA. The sample table records roughly 160,000 clones; approximately 90% of these occur just once. The leading ten clones occupy roughly 5% of the sample.

Material for sequencing was peripheral blood. This receptor was obtained from a man younger than 35 with COVID-19, enrolled during active disease. The chain links TRBV28 with TRBJ1-1; the D gene is perhaps TRBD1, on 6 matching bases. The DNA reads TGTGCCAGCAGTCGATTGGCGGGGGCTTCCATGAACACTGAAGCTTTCTTT. The translation is CASSRLAGASMNTEAFF. Reference TRBV28 and TRBJ1-1 genes cover what lies past the CDR3, so the full variable domain is DVKVTQSSRYLVKRTGEKVFLECVQDMDHENMFWYRQDPGLGLRLIYFSYDVKMKEKGDIPEGYSVSREKKERFSLILESASTNQTSMYLCASSRLAGASMNTEAFFGQGTRLTVV.